This T cell receptor beta chain originates from a study of siplizumab effects on memory and regulatory T cells. Only in-frame clones appear in the TCRdb table, and some are missing; sequencing was by immunoSEQ multiplex PCR. The table includes about 100,000 clones, 94% detected once. With respect to this clone: Its antigen is currently unknown.

Looked up from germline, CDR1 is MDHEN and CDR2 is SYDVKM. V lost 7 bases and J 0 bases, leaving 10 bases between the germline ends. This CDR3 comprises 14 residues. Regarding the study as a whole: The study found naive T cells seemingly more diverse than memory cells and seemingly major alloresponse contributors.

The sample taken for sequencing was Tregs sorted from blood. This TCR derives from a human donor in good health. The V call is TRBV28, the J call TRBJ1-3; no firm D call. The CDR3, as DNA: TGTGCCAGCATGAACAGCCGCTCTGGAAACACCATATATTTT. It is translated as CASMNSRSGNTIYF.